This T cell receptor beta chain comes out of a study of T-cell memory formation after mild COVID-19. Turning to the study itself: Largely, the TCR clusters proved donor specific.

Notes on the study in general: Day 15 to 85 contracting clones showed balanced CD4/CD8; later expanders leaned CD4+.

This CDR3 region has 14 residues. J lost 5 bases, V lost 6 bases, and 4 bases had no gene match. Germline CDR1 and CDR2: LNHDA and SQIVND (reference sequence). This clonotype was picked up many times. Its antigen is undetermined. TCR alpha and TCR beta cDNA libraries carrying sample barcodes and UMIs were produced by 5'RACE using constant-segment primers. TCRdb redid the calling of the 5' RACE reads with MiXCR, one entry per CDR3 protein. This table holds about 340,000 distinct CDR3 sequences, 15% to 20% found once. The TCR sequence derives from a man between 18 and 35 years old who had mild COVID-19 (a few samples of this study predate the infection). Cell type and time point are not known. The sequencing input was PBMCs or a T cell subset sorted from them (not recorded which). V usage is TRBV19 and J usage is TRBJ2-1; 10 bases are shared with TRBD2. CDR3 amino acids: CASSLAGGNNEQFF. The CDR3 nucleotides read TGTGCCAGTAGCTTAGCGGGGGGCAACAATGAGCAGTTCTTC.